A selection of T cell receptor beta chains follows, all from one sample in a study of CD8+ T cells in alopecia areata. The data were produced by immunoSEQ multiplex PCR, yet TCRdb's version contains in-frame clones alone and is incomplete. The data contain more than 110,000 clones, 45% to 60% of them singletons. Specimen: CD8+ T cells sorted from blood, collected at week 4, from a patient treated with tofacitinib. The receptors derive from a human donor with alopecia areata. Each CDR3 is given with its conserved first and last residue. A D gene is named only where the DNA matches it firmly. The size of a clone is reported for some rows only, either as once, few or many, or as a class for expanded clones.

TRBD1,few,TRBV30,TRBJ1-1,CAWSWDRGHTEAFF,TGTGCCTGGAGCTGGGACAGGGGGCACACTGAAGCTTTCTTT
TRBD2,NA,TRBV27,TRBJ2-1,CASSLSRGANEQFF,TGTGCCAGCAGTTTATCGCGGGGGGCGAATGAGCAGTTCTTC
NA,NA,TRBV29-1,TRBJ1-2,CSVEIRNGYTF,TGCAGCGTTGAAATCCGGAATGGCTACACCTTC
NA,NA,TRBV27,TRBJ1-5,CASSLNRQPQHF,TGTGCCAGCAGCTTAAACCGGCAGCCCCAGCATTTT
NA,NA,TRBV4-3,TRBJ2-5,CASSQLLDLGKETQYF,TGCGCCAGCAGCCAACTCCTCGACCTAGGGAAGGAGACCCAGTACTTC
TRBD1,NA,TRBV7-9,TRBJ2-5,CASSPSTGEEETQYF,TGTGCCAGCAGCCCTTCGACAGGGGAGGAGGAGACCCAGTACTTC
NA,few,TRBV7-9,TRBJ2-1,CASSSSRNEQFF,TGTGCCAGCAGCTCCTCACGAAATGAGCAGTTCTTC
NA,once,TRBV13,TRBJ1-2,CASSLAVLANYGYTF,TGTGCCAGCAGCTTAGCGGTCTTAGCTAACTATGGCTACACCTTC
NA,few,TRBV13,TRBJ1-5,CASSSSYSNQPQHF,TGTGCCAGCAGCTCCAGCTATAGCAATCAGCCCCAGCATTTT
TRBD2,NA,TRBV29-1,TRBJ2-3,CSVRGSSGGAADTQYF,TGCAGCGTTCGGGGATCTAGCGGGGGGGCTGCAGATACGCAGTATTTT
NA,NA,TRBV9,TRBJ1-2,CASSEPGGYTF,TGTGCCAGCAGCGAGCCTGGGGGCTACACCTTC
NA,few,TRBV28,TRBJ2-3,CASFSGASTDTQYF,TGTGCCAGCTTTTCAGGAGCTAGCACAGATACGCAGTATTTT
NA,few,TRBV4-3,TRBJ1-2,CASSQDRGVGVYGYTF,TGCGCCAGCAGCCAAGATCGGGGGGTTGGGGTCTATGGCTACACCTTC
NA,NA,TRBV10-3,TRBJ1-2,CAILGHARGGYTF,TGTGCCATCCTCGGACACGCCAGGGGCGGCTACACCTTC
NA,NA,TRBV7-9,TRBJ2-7,CASSLEAEQYF,TGTGCCAGCAGCTTAGAGGCCGAGCAGTACTTC
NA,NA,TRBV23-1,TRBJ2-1,CASSQGWPYEQFF,TGCGCCAGCAGTCAAGGATGGCCCTATGAGCAGTTCTTC
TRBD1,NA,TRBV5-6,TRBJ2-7,CASSPPQGASSYEQYF,TGTGCCAGCAGCCCCCCCCAGGGGGCGTCCTCCTACGAGCAGTACTTC
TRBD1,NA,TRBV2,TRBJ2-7,CASDGTENYEQYF,TGTGCCAGCGACGGGACAGAAAACTACGAGCAGTACTTC
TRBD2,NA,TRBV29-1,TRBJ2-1,CSVGLAVENQIDEQFF,TGCAGCGTCGGACTAGCGGTGGAGAATCAAATCGATGAGCAGTTCTTC
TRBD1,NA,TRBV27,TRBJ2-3,CASRVQGATDTQYF,TGTGCCAGCAGGGTACAGGGGGCCACAGATACGCAGTATTTT
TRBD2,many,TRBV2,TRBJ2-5,CASSDGSGRQETQYF,TGTGCCAGCAGTGATGGTAGCGGGAGACAAGAGACCCAGTACTTC
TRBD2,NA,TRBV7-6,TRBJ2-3,CASSLRTSGDTQYF,TGTGCCAGCAGCTTAAGGACTAGCGGGGATACGCAGTATTTT
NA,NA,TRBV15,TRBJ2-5,CATSNTRPETQYF,TGTGCCACCAGCAATACGAGACCAGAGACCCAGTACTTC
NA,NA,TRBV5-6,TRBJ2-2,CASSPDWARNTGELFF,TGTGCCAGCAGCCCCGACTGGGCGCGGAACACCGGGGAGCTGTTTTTT
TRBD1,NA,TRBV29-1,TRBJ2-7,CSVERGDRGFEQYF,TGCAGCGTTGAAAGGGGGGACAGGGGGTTCGAGCAGTACTTC
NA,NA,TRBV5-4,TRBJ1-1,CASSHGGEAFF,TGTGCCAGCAGCCACGGGGGTGAAGCTTTCTTT
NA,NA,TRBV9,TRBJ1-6,CASSYDGDSPLHF,TGTGCCAGCAGCTACGACGGGGATTCACCCCTCCACTTT
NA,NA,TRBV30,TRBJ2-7,CAWSEQGYEQYF,TGTGCCTGGAGCGAACAGGGCTACGAGCAGTACTTC
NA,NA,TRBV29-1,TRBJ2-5,CSVYTGRGETQYF,TGCAGCGTTTATACAGGGAGGGGAGAGACCCAGTACTTC
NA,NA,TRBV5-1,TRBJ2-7,CASRQGGSYEQYF,TGCGCCAGTCGACAGGGAGGCTCCTACGAGCAGTACTTC
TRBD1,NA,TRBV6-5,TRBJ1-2,CASSYVTGGDYGYTF,TGTGCCAGCAGTTACGTAACAGGGGGCGACTATGGCTACACCTTC
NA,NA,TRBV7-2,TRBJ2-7,CASSLGAGSEQYF,TGTGCCAGCAGCTTAGGGGCGGGGAGCGAGCAGTACTTC
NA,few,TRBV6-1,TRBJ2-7,CASSEGLSYEQYF,TGTGCCAGCAGTGAAGGGTTAAGCTACGAGCAGTACTTC
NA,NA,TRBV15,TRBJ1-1,CATSRGGGTEAFF,TGTGCCACCAGCAGAGGTGGGGGCACTGAAGCTTTCTTT
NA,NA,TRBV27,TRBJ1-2,CASSFQDLGMGGYTF,TGTGCCAGCAGTTTTCAAGACTTGGGAATGGGTGGCTACACCTTC
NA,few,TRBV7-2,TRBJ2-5,CASSLGGGAGQETQYF,TGTGCCAGCAGCTTAGGAGGCGGTGCGGGGCAGGAGACCCAGTACTTC
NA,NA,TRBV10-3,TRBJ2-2,CAIRDIPGQDGPGELFF,TGTGCCATCAGGGATATTCCGGGACAAGATGGGCCCGGGGAGCTGTTTTTT
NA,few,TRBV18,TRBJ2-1,CASSLGPRSNNEQFF,TGTGCCAGCTCACTAGGACCCCGGAGTAACAATGAGCAGTTCTTC
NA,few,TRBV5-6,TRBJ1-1,CASSLSGEDTEAFF,TGTGCCAGCAGCTTGTCCGGGGAGGACACTGAAGCTTTCTTT
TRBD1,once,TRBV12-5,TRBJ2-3,CASGPGTGGATDTQYF,TGTGCTAGTGGTCCGGGGACAGGGGGTGCTACAGATACGCAGTATTTT
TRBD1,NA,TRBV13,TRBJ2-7,CASSSGTGGAEQYF,TGTGCCAGCAGCTCTGGGACAGGGGGCGCCGAGCAGTACTTC
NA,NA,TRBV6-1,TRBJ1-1,CASRVYTEAFF,TGTGCCAGCAGGGTGTACACTGAAGCTTTCTTT
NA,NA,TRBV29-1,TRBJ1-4,CSVPDMGGGTNEKLFF,TGCAGCGTTCCTGACATGGGGGGAGGCACCAATGAAAAACTGTTTTTT